This T cell receptor (beta chain) was sequenced for a study of post-analysis software for immune sequencing data (dated by TCRdb to the mid-2010s). Context from the whole study: Disease courses on record covered relapsing-remitting, secondary progressive and progressive-relapsing multiple sclerosis, though some patients had no subtype annotation. The multiple sclerosis patient repertoires were compared with about a dozen previously published healthy control repertoires from donors aged 6 to 25 years. A subset of samples was prepared in parallel using single-end sample barcoding, then pooled and co-amplified after Illumina adapter ligation.

Libraries were constructed by PCR. Sequenced using an Illumina HiSeq 2500. To reduce PCR and sequencing biases, unique molecular identifiers were built into the TCR beta cDNA libraries. Approximately 500,000 cDNA molecules were obtained per 1 to 10 million input T cells, so each molecule approximated one T cell. The patient libraries were prepared and sequenced using the same protocol as the earlier healthy control dataset. Within a given batch, samples were prepared together, multiplexed and sequenced on the same HiSeq lane. Regarding the original processing steps: MIGEC was used to process the raw barcoded reads, and molecular identifier groups with only a single read were discarded before consensus assembly and CDR3 extraction. VDJtools was used for post-analysis of the clonotype tables, and diversity was normalized by down-sampling every dataset to the size of the smallest sample. To correct batch-related cross-sample contamination, repertoire overlap clustering matched CDR3 amino acid sequences but not nucleotide sequences. TCRdb reanalyzed the raw reads on its own, using fastp at Q25 for trimming and MiXCR for clone calling, and kept in-frame beta chains. Rows matching on CDR3 protein sequence are summarized as one entry with the most common DNA and genes. The V and J calls here are based on TCRdb, not the publication. This sample lists approximately 730,000 distinct CDR3 sequences; less than 35% were detected once. The top ten clones comprise approximately 0.6% of the sample.

Study-wide conclusions, independent of this receptor: Significantly lower normalized Chao1 diversity was found in multiple sclerosis patients than in controls, suggesting substantial peripheral T-cell clonal expansion. The multiple sclerosis patient group was slightly younger than the control group. Significantly higher frequencies in patients than in controls were found for five or six TRBV segments, including TRBV5-6, TRBV5-1 and TRBV20-1. Strong co-clustering of samples prepared in the same batch was shown by direct clustering with F measure, prompting a batch-effect correction.

From the cysteine up to the phenylalanine, the CDR3 has a length of 16 residues. Solely the CDR3 DNA is kept, with 48 bases framed from the first base. Taken from the germline V gene, the CDR1 and CDR2 loops are MDHEN and SYDVKM. Cut back by 2 bases and 0 bases, the V and J ends lie 11 bases apart. To demonstrate the VDJtools post-analysis software, TCR beta repertoires were profiled from the peripheral blood of some 12 young patients with multiple sclerosis. The multiple sclerosis patients were children and adolescents between about 6 and 15 years of age. Notes on this clonotype: Its target antigen remains unknown. Per-base qualities were not stored, and no clone one base away is much larger.

The receptor was isolated from a girl between 5 and 17 years old with multiple sclerosis. Sequenced material: blood. In this chain, TRBV28 is recombined with TRBJ2-1; the D gene is not confidently resolved. The CDR3 region has the sequence CASSLIARSSYNEQFF. The sequenced DNA: TGTGCCAGCAGTTTAATTGCCAGGAGCTCCTACAATGAGCAGTTCTTC.